These T cell receptor beta chains were read from a single sample in a study of molecular identifiers for immune sequencing clone quantification. TCRdb independently ran MiXCR on the PCR reads; one entry per CDR3 protein. This table has about 500,000 distinct CDR3 sequences, over 20% appearing once. Sequencing used naive CD8+ T cells from blood, with Jurkat cell RNA spiked in. Receptor source: a human donor in good health. Some libraries in this study had Jurkat cell RNA spiked in. The CDR3 runs from the conserved cysteine through the conserved F or W. Each record gives: V gene, D gene, J gene, CDR3 length, clone size, CDR3 protein, CDR3 DNA. D genes are given only for firm matches. Clone size is given for some rows only: seen once, a few or many times, or a class if the clone is expanded.

v_call: TRBV12-3/TRBV12-4; d_call: NA; j_call: TRBJ1-2; cdr3_length: 13; clone_size: few; cdr3_aa: CASSPSGFYGYTF; cdr3_nt: TGTGCCAGCAGTCCCTCCGGGTTTTATGGCTACACCTTC
v_call: TRBV6-2/TRBV6-3; d_call: TRBD1; j_call: TRBJ2-2; cdr3_length: 16; clone_size: NA; cdr3_aa: CASTESWDRFTGELFF; cdr3_nt: TGTGCCAGCACCGAGAGCTGGGACAGGTTCACCGGGGAGCTGTTTTTT
v_call: TRBV28; d_call: TRBD1; j_call: TRBJ1-2; cdr3_length: 17; clone_size: few; cdr3_aa: CASSPILLLTGDYGYTF; cdr3_nt: TGTGCCAGCAGTCCTATATTGCTACTGACAGGGGACTATGGCTACACCTTC
v_call: TRBV28; d_call: NA; j_call: TRBJ1-5; cdr3_length: 15; clone_size: NA; cdr3_aa: CASSFGTSGNQPQHF; cdr3_nt: TGTGCCAGCAGTTTCGGGACGTCGGGCAATCAGCCCCAGCATTTT
v_call: TRBV7-2; d_call: NA; j_call: TRBJ1-4; cdr3_length: 16; clone_size: many; cdr3_aa: CASSLTRRQPNEKLFF; cdr3_nt: TGTGCCAGCAGCTTAACTCGCAGGCAGCCCAATGAAAAACTGTTTTTT
v_call: TRBV27; d_call: TRBD1; j_call: TRBJ2-7; cdr3_length: 19; clone_size: few; cdr3_aa: CASSLDGPRQGSYSYEQYF; cdr3_nt: TGTGCCAGCAGTTTGGATGGCCCGCGACAGGGGTCGTACTCCTACGAGCAGTACTTC
v_call: TRBV20-1; d_call: NA; j_call: TRBJ1-1; cdr3_length: 11; clone_size: many; cdr3_aa: CRAGMNTEAFF; cdr3_nt: TGCAGGGCAGGGATGAACACTGAAGCTTTCTTT
v_call: TRBV7-8; d_call: NA; j_call: TRBJ1-3; cdr3_length: 14; clone_size: NA; cdr3_aa: CASSFIASGNTIYF; cdr3_nt: TGTGCCAGCAGCTTCATCGCCTCTGGAAACACCATATATTTT
v_call: TRBV29-1; d_call: NA; j_call: TRBJ2-5; cdr3_length: 13; clone_size: many; cdr3_aa: CSGTTGTVETQYF; cdr3_nt: TGCAGCGGGACTACAGGGACGGTAGAGACCCAGTACTTC
v_call: TRBV7-3; d_call: TRBD2; j_call: TRBJ2-2; cdr3_length: 15; clone_size: NA; cdr3_aa: CASSSGTSPTGELFF; cdr3_nt: TGTGCCAGCAGCTCCGGGACTAGCCCCACCGGGGAGCTGTTTTTT
v_call: TRBV28; d_call: NA; j_call: TRBJ2-2; cdr3_length: 15; clone_size: many; cdr3_aa: CASSLFVTNTGELFF; cdr3_nt: TGTGCCAGCAGTTTATTTGTCACGAACACCGGGGAGCTGTTTTTT
v_call: TRBV2; d_call: NA; j_call: TRBJ2-7; cdr3_length: 15; clone_size: NA; cdr3_aa: CASSESAGAYYEQYF; cdr3_nt: TGTGCCAGCAGTGAATCCGCGGGGGCCTACTACGAGCAGTACTTC
v_call: TRBV5-4; d_call: NA; j_call: TRBJ2-3; cdr3_length: 15; clone_size: many; cdr3_aa: CASSLATASTDTQYF; cdr3_nt: TGTGCCAGCAGCTTGGCAACGGCCAGTACAGATACGCAGTATTTT
v_call: TRBV6-5; d_call: NA; j_call: TRBJ2-7; cdr3_length: 13; clone_size: many; cdr3_aa: CASSRTGTDEQYF; cdr3_nt: TGTGCCAGCAGTCGAACAGGGACCGACGAGCAGTACTTC
v_call: TRBV4-3; d_call: NA; j_call: TRBJ1-4; cdr3_length: 15; clone_size: NA; cdr3_aa: CASSRNRDSNEKLFF; cdr3_nt: TGCGCCAGCAGCCGAAACAGGGACTCTAATGAAAAACTGTTTTTT
v_call: TRBV4-3; d_call: NA; j_call: TRBJ1-1; cdr3_length: 16; clone_size: NA; cdr3_aa: CASSQGTSAMNTEAFF; cdr3_nt: TGCGCCAGCAGCCAGGGGACATCAGCAATGAACACTGAAGCTTTCTTT
v_call: TRBV4-1; d_call: NA; j_call: TRBJ2-7; cdr3_length: 16; clone_size: many; cdr3_aa: CASSQVRFGELWEQYF; cdr3_nt: TGCGCCAGCAGCCAAGTCCGGTTCGGGGAGCTGTGGGAGCAGTACTTC